This TCR beta chain is from a study of T-cell memory formation after mild COVID-19 (dated by TCRdb to about 2021). Notes on the research overall: TCR sequence clusters from the two donors were largely donor specific. In a couple of donors, T-cell clones that expanded and contracted after mild COVID-19 were tracked by sequencing TCRalpha and TCRbeta repertoires over time. Two young, previously healthy adult volunteers made up the cohort, one male and one female.

The instrument given in TCRdb is Illumina NovaSeq 6000. TCRalpha and TCRbeta cDNA libraries were built by 5'RACE with constant-segment primers, adding sample barcodes and unique molecular identifiers. Trizol reagent was used to extract RNA from every sample. The libraries were amplified in two PCR steps, and the second step added a second sample barcode and Illumina TruSeq adapters. The libraries were sequenced on an Illumina NovaSeq using 2 x 150 bp paired-end reads. In the source study's methods: The reads were demultiplexed and collapsed into UMI-guided consensus sequences using migec v1.2.7. Using mixcr v2.1.11, the UMI consensuses were aligned to TRA and TRB V and J templates and assembled into clonotypes. A clonotype was counted as expanded or contracted only when both edgeR and NoisET called the clonotype significant, with the noise models trained on biological replicates. For edgeR calls, a false discovery rate-adjusted p below 0.01 and a log2 fold-change threshold of 1 were applied. As an exploratory analysis of dynamics, max-normalized trajectories of the 1000 most abundant clonotypes were examined by PCA with hierarchical clustering. Separately sequenced CD4+ and CD8+ repertoires were used to assign a CD4 or CD8 phenotype to each responding clone. The raw public data were reprocessed by TCRdb itself: fastp quality trimming at Q25, MiXCR clonotype calling, in-frame beta chains only. Each record represents a unique CDR3 protein, reported with the most common genes and DNA among its rows. For this entry, the V and J calls and clone size follow TCRdb and not the study's own pipeline. The sample records fewer than 250,000 distinct CDR3 sequences, around 25% of which are singletons. The top ten constitute roughly 10% of the sample.

On the study overall, not on this receptor specifically: The second-wave clones that peaked on day 37 were not confirmed to be SARS-CoV-2 specific. Some responding clones were found in pre-infection memory, which suggests that pre-existing cross-reactive memory T cells took part in the SARS-CoV-2 response. From day 15 to 85, contracting clones showed balanced CD4/CD8 phenotypes, whereas a second wave of clones that expanded from day 15 to 37 leaned towards CD4+. The study included only a couple of mild cases, and larger cohorts that include severe cases with pre-infection samples were judged to be necessary. Contracting CD4+ clones were located mainly in the CM and EM memory subsets, whereas CD8+ clones were found to be enriched in EMRA.

This clonotype was picked up a small number of times. The antigen this receptor binds is unknown. Within one base of it there is no much larger clone, and no base qualities were kept. Ficoll-Paque density gradient centrifugation was the method used to isolate PBMCs. Sequenced input: PBMCs or a T cell subset sorted from them (not recorded which). The TCR sequence derives from an adult woman who had mild COVID-19 (a few samples of this study predate the infection). The sample titles of this study are shuffled in the database, so cell type and time point are left out; the donor was told from shared clones.

The nucleotides read TGCAGCGTTCTCCAAGGGGGGCGCACAGATACGCAGTATTTT. Translation gives CSVLQGGRTDTQYF. The rearrangement joined TRBV29-1 to TRBJ2-3, with the D assignment possibly TRBD1 or TRBD2, given 6 matching bases for each. From the germline V gene, CDR1 is SQVTM and CDR2 is ANQGSEA. Inclusive of the bounding cysteine and phenylalanine, the CDR3 is 14 residues long. Only the CDR3 DNA stays, 42 bases, in frame from base 1. The V end loses 5 bases and the J end loses 1 base, and a stretch of 13 bases separates them.